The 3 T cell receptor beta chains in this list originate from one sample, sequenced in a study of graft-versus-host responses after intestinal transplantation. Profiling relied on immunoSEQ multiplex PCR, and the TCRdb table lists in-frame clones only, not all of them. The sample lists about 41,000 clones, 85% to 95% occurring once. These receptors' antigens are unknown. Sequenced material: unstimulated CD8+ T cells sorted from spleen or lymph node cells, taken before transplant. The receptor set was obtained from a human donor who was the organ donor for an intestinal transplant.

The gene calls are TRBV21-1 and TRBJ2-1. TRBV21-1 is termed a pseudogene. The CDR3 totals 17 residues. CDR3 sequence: CASSNLWVSNWDNEQFF. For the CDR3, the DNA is TGTGCCAGCAGCAACCTATGGGTCTCTAATTGGGACAATGAGCAGTTCTTC.

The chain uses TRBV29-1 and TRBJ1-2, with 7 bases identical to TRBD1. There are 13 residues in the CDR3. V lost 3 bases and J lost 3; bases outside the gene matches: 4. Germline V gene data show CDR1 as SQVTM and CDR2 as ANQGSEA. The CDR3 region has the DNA TGCAGCGTTGAGTCCGGGACAGACTATGGCTACACCTTC. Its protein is CSVESGTDYGYTF.

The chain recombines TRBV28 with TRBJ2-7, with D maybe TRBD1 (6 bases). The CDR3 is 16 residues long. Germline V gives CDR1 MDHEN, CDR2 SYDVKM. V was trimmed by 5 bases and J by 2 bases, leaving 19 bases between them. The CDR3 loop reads CASSQQGSLDPYEQYF. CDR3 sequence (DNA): TGTGCCAGCAGTCAACAGGGTTCCTTGGATCCCTACGAGCAGTACTTC.